These 6 T cell receptor beta chains came from one sample sequenced in a study of T-cell memory formation after mild COVID-19 (dated by TCRdb to the early 2020s). The method behind the library was 5' RACE. This sample was sequenced with an Illumina NovaSeq 6000. TCRdb reworked the public reads: Q25 trimming with fastp, MiXCR clone assembly, productive beta chains retained. Each CDR3 protein gets just one entry, which takes the most common genes and DNA from the rows behind it. The sample contains a few hundred thousand distinct CDR3 sequences, approximately 16% of them found a single time. Around 23% of the sample comes from the top ten. The specimen was PBMCs or a T cell subset sorted from them (not recorded which). The receptor source for this set is a man aged 18 to 29 who had mild COVID-19 (a few samples of this study predate the infection). The sample titles of this study are shuffled in the database, so cell type and time point are left out; the donor was told from shared clones.

This clonotype turned up a few times. The chain uses TRBV9 and TRBJ2-3; possible D gene TRBD2, 7 bases. There are 16 residues in the CDR3. Germline V lookup: CDR1 SGDLS, CDR2 YYNGEE. Trimming stripped 3 bases from V and 8 bases from J, with 22 bases between. The CDR3, as DNA: TGTGCCAGCAGCGGAATCCCCGGGGGGCCAACGGCTACGCAGTATTTT. It encodes CASSGIPGGPTATQYF.

This clonotype was detected ten times or more. This chain joins TRBV7-9 and TRBJ2-3; D call uncertain. This CDR3 is 13 amino acids long. CDR1 is SEHNR, CDR2 FQNEAQ, per germline (reference sequence). Trimming stripped 5 bases from V and 0 bases from J, with 6 bases between. The CDR3 is CASSLMSTDTQYF. Written as DNA, the CDR3 is TGTGCCAGCAGCCTAATGAGCACAGATACGCAGTATTTT.

This clonotype was observed a handful of times. The CDR3 protein is CASSQTRGPKTQYF. CDR3 in DNA: TGTGCCAGCAGCCAAACGCGGGGGCCCAAGACCCAGTACTTC. The chain uses TRBV7-2 and TRBJ2-5; a weak D match, TRBD2 (7 bases). Germline-derived CDR1 and CDR2 are SGHTA and FQGNSA. The CDR3 is made up of 14 amino acids. V gave up 5 bases and J gave up 6 bases, with 16 bases separating them.

This clonotype was detected ten times or more. This rearrangement joins TRBV2 to TRBJ2-2; a weak D match, TRBD1 (7 bases). Deletions cut 8 bases from V and 3 bases from J, with 22 bases between. CDR3 size: 17 residues. Germline assignment: CDR1 SNHLY and CDR2 FYNNEI. CDR3: CASLSMGQGGYTGELFF. The CDR3 nucleotides are TGTGCCAGCCTATCAATGGGGCAGGGGGGATACACCGGGGAGCTGTTTTTT.

The chain links TRBV7-9 to TRBJ2-7; 11 bases agree with TRBD1. V dropped 1 base and J dropped 5; count of bases not matched to a gene: 7. CDR1 SEHNR and CDR2 FQNEAQ come from the germline V gene (reference sequence). The CDR3 is made up of 16 amino acids. CDR3 sequence: CASSLVRTGGLNEQYV. In DNA, the CDR3 is TGTGCCAGCAGCTTAGTAAGGACAGGGGGCCTTAACGAGCAGTACGTC.

The V call is TRBV29-1, the J call TRBJ2-5, with D perhaps matching TRBD1 (6 bases). The CDR3 has 12 residues. The V gene lost 3 bases and the J gene lost 1 base, with 6 bases spanning the gap. CDR1 and CDR2 (germline): SQVTM, ANQGSEA. The CDR3, as DNA: TGCAGCGTTGAGGGGGCCCAAGAGACCCAGTACTTC. Translating it yields CSVEGAQETQYF.